A selection of T cell receptor beta chains follows, all from one sample in a study of T cells in tumors after PD-1 blockade. Repertoires were generated with immunoSEQ multiplex PCR, while TCRdb's copy carries only in-frame clones and drops some. This table holds around 21,000 clones, around 85% found once. This specimen was PBMCs, taken after anti-PD-1 therapy. These receptors all come from a human donor with advanced basal cell or squamous cell carcinoma (not recorded which). Each CDR3 is given with its conserved first and last residue. A D gene is named only where the DNA matches it firmly. A row's size may be missing; if present it is once, few, many or a size class.

v_gene	j_gene	d_gene	abundance	CDR3aa	CDR3nt
TRBV4-1	TRBJ2-7	TRBD1	.	CASSLDRDYEQYF	TGCGCCAGCAGCCTGGACAGGGACTACGAGCAGTACTTC
TRBV9	TRBJ2-1	.	once	CASSVDGLSYNEQFF	TGTGCCAGCAGCGTAGACGGACTCTCCTACAATGAGCAGTTCTTC
TRBV5-1	TRBJ2-2	TRBD1	once	CASSAGQGNTGELFF	TGCGCCAGCAGCGCGGGACAGGGGAACACCGGGGAGCTGTTTTTT
TRBV16	TRBJ2-2	.	medium-sized	CASSRRGSSYVAGELFF	TGTGCCAGCAGCCGTCGGGGGAGCTCATATGTTGCCGGGGAGCTGTTTTTT
TRBV28	TRBJ2-7	.	.	CASSLFGGSNEQYF	TGTGCCAGCAGTTTATTTGGAGGGAGCAACGAGCAGTACTTC
TRBV5-1	TRBJ1-6	TRBD1	once	CASSLDRGNSPLHF	TGCGCCAGCAGCTTGGACAGGGGGAATTCACCCCTCCACTTT
TRBV4-1	TRBJ1-2	.	.	CASSPGTNYGYTF	TGCGCCAGCAGCCCAGGGACTAACTATGGCTACACCTTC
TRBV27	TRBJ2-1	TRBD2	.	CASSFRPSGSDEQFF	TGTGCCAGCAGTTTTCGTCCTAGCGGGAGCGATGAGCAGTTCTTC
TRBV2	TRBJ1-4	.	.	CASRGFGATNEKLFF	TGTGCCAGCAGGGGGTTTGGCGCAACTAATGAAAAACTGTTTTTT
TRBV3-1/TRBV3-2	TRBJ1-2	.	once	CASSPGNVGHGYTF	TGTGCTAGCAGTCCCGGCAATGTGGGTCATGGCTACACCTTC
TRBV19	TRBJ2-5	TRBD2	.	CASSQLAEETQYF	TGTGCCAGTAGTCAACTAGCGGAAGAGACCCAGTACTTC
TRBV6-6	TRBJ1-1	.	.	CASSYENTEAFF	TGTGCCAGCAGTTATGAGAACACTGAAGCTTTCTTT
TRBV24-1	TRBJ1-2	TRBD1	.	CATSAGTGAVRYTF	TGTGCCACCAGTGCCGGGACAGGGGCAGTACGCTACACCTTC
TRBV27	TRBJ1-5	.	.	CASSFRGYSNQPQHF	TGTGCCAGCAGTTTTAGGGGTTATAGCAATCAGCCCCAGCATTTT
TRBV15	TRBJ2-6	.	.	CATLSFSSGANVLTF	TGTGCCACCCTGTCCTTTTCCTCTGGGGCCAACGTCCTGACTTTC
TRBV27	TRBJ2-1	TRBD2	.	CASRTGGSYNEQFF	TGTGCCAGCCGGACGGGGGGCTCCTACAATGAGCAGTTCTTC
TRBV13	TRBJ2-5	TRBD2	.	CASSSEGLAGGLQETQYF	TGTGCCAGCAGCTCAGAAGGACTAGCGGGAGGCCTCCAAGAGACCCAGTACTTC
TRBV7-9	TRBJ2-2	.	few	CASSRGELFF	TGTGCCAGCAGCCGCGGGGAGCTGTTTTTT
TRBV4-1	TRBJ2-3	.	few	CASSQEPHRAEDTQYF	TGCGCCAGCAGCCAAGAACCCCACAGGGCGGAAGATACGCAGTATTTT
TRBV29-1	TRBJ2-7	.	.	CSVEADKQYF	TGCAGCGTTGAGGCCGATAAGCAGTACTTC
TRBV12-3/TRBV12-4	TRBJ2-1	.	.	CASPPSGCNEQFF	TGTGCCAGCCCACCTAGTGGTTGCAATGAGCAGTTCTTC
TRBV7-7	TRBJ2-7	.	.	CASSLAAGSSYEQYF	TGTGCCAGCAGCTTAGCGGCAGGCAGCTCCTACGAGCAGTACTTC
TRBV7-9	TRBJ2-7	TRBD1	few	CASSLLGTGGSYEQYF	TGTGCCAGCAGTTTACTTGGGACAGGGGGGTCATACGAGCAGTACTTC
TRBV3-1/TRBV3-2	TRBJ2-5	TRBD1	.	CASSHRGRLETQYF	TGTGCCAGCAGCCACAGGGGGCGCCTGGAGACCCAGTACTTC
TRBV6-1	TRBJ2-1	.	.	CASSEYGGPNEQFF	TGTGCCAGCAGTGAATATGGCGGCCCGAATGAGCAGTTCTTC
TRBV7-6	TRBJ2-7	.	.	CASSPGQSEQYF	TGTGCCAGCAGCCCTGGACAGAGCGAGCAGTACTTC